One and the same sample provided the 24 T cell receptor beta chains below, sequenced in a study of blood T cell repertoires in COVID-19. The assay was immunoSEQ multiplex PCR, and TCRdb's table has in-frame clones only and misses some. This table holds about 180,000 clones, nearly 90% found once. The sequencing sample was made of PBMCs or T cells enriched from blood (not recorded which). These receptors were taken from a woman aged 40 to 50 with acute COVID-19.

Concerning this clone: The sample has other DNA sequences that encode this CDR3 too. This chain joins TRBV28 and TRBJ1-5; 8 bases are a match to TRBD1. J was trimmed by 6 bases and V by 6 bases; bases with no gene match: 7. Germline CDR1 MDHEN, CDR2 SYDVKM. CDR3 length: 14 amino acids. The CDR3 DNA reads as TGTGCCAGCAGCGGGACAGGATTGGGTCAGCCCCAGCATTTT. Its translation: CASSGTGLGQPQHF.

This sequence joins TRBV5-5 and TRBJ2-7; TRBD2 might be the D (6 bases). Germline V gene sequence: CDR1 SGHKS, CDR2 YYEKEE (reference sequence). The CDR3 sequence is 13 residues long. Deletions cut 3 bases from V and 4 bases from J, with 11 bases between. CDR3 residues: CASSSTSLYEQYF. The DNA for the CDR3 is TGTGCCAGCAGCTCGACTAGTTTATACGAGCAGTACTTC.

J is TRBJ2-3 and V is TRBV4-1, with D perhaps matching TRBD2 (6 bases). Trimming cost V 1 base and J 4 bases, with 12 bases left between them. Per germline, CDR1 MGHRA and CDR2 YSYEKL. CDR3 length: 15 amino acids. In DNA, the CDR3 is TGCGCCAGCAGCCAAGTAGGCAGGGAGGCAGATACGCAGTATTTT. Encoded protein: CASSQVGREADTQYF.

The chain couples TRBV18 to TRBJ2-3; 9 bases fit TRBD2. Trimming took 4 bases from V and 3 from J; bases not matched to a gene: 14. This CDR3 has 18 residues. Germline values: CDR1 KGHSH, CDR2 LQKENI. CDR3 bases: TGTGCCAGCTCACTGACAAATCTAGCGGGAATTGGGACAGATACGCAGTATTTT. Translation: CASSLTNLAGIGTDTQYF.

The table lists this clone with a count of one. The V call is TRBV5-1, the J call TRBJ2-1, with 7 nucleotides matching TRBD2. V gave up 3 bases and J gave up 3 bases; unmatched junction bases: 12. CDR1 is SGHRS and CDR2 is YFSETQ in the germline V gene. CDR3 length: 17 residues. This CDR3 reads CASSSALRDYGYNEQFF. As DNA, the CDR3 is TGCGCCAGCAGCTCAGCCCTCCGGGACTACGGCTACAATGAGCAGTTCTTC.

The chain is built from TRBV3-1 (or the pseudogene TRBV3-2) and TRBJ2-1, with TRBD2 as a possible D gene (6 bases). Germline CDR1 LGHDT, CDR2 YNNKEL (reference sequence). V lost 4 bases, J lost 7 bases, and 14 bases lay in between. The CDR3 runs to 14 residues. CDR3 nucleotide sequence: TGTGCCAGCAGCCCAATCGCAGGGACTAATGAGCAGTTCTTC. Protein sequence: CASSPIAGTNEQFF.

The rearrangement uses TRBV9 and TRBJ1-2, with a possible D match to TRBD1 (5 bases). This CDR3 has 15 residues. Germline lookup yields CDR1 SGDLS and CDR2 YYNGEE. The V end lost 4 bases, the J end lost 3 bases, and 16 bases lay between the germline ends. In DNA, the CDR3 is TGTGCCAGCAGCCCTGCGGGGGGGGTCGACTATGGCTACACCTTC. It yields the protein CASSPAGGVDYGYTF.

The chain recombines TRBV28 with TRBJ1-4; D gene ambiguous. Trimming left V 6 bases short and J 6 bases short, with 8 bases between. This CDR3 region has 12 residues. Germline CDR1 reads MDHEN; CDR2 reads SYDVKM. The CDR3 bases are TGTGCCAGCAGGCGTATTGATGAAAAACTGTTTTTT. Residues: CASRRIDEKLFF.

The chain couples TRBV18 to TRBJ1-1; 9 bases are shared with TRBD1. V lost 3 bases and J lost 3; bases outside the gene matches: 5. The germline gives CDR1 KGHSH, CDR2 LQKENI. This CDR3 has 15 amino acids. The CDR3 coding sequence is TGTGCCAGCTCACCTACAGGGGGCATGGACACTGAAGCTTTCTTT. Translated, it gives CASSPTGGMDTEAFF.

The J gene is TRBJ2-1, the V gene TRBV5-6; possible D gene TRBD2, 5 bases. The CDR3 has 11 amino acids. The germline gives CDR1 SGHDT, CDR2 YYEEEE. With 4 bases removed from V and 7 bases from J, the gap between germline ends came to 6 bases. CDR3 nucleotides: TGTGCCAGCAGCCGGGGTAATGAGCAGTTCTTC. It codes for CASSRGNEQFF. Looking up the rest from reference TRBV5-6 and TRBJ2-1 gives the full variable domain: DAGVTQSPTHLIKTRGQQVTLRCSPKSGHDTVSWYQQALGQGPQFIFQYYEEEERQRGNFPDRFSGHQFPNYSSELNVNALLLGDSALYLCASSRGNEQFFGPGTRLTVL.

V usage is TRBV6-1 and J usage is TRBJ1-2, with TRBD1 as a possible D gene (5 bases). CDR3 length: 15 residues. Deletions cut 0 bases from V and 2 bases from J, with 10 bases between. Germline V gives CDR1 MNHNS, CDR2 SASEGT. This chain's CDR3 is CASSEALRTNYGYTF. The CDR3 DNA reads TGTGCCAGCAGTGAAGCTCTTCGGACAAACTATGGCTACACCTTC.

This clone appeared a single time. The chain uses TRBV3-1 (or the pseudogene TRBV3-2) and TRBJ2-7, with 10 bases that match TRBD2. Germline CDR1 LGHDT, CDR2 YNNKEL (reference sequence). The V segment lost 0 bases and the J segment 4 bases; nucleotides outside the gene matches: 6. This CDR3 has 16 amino acids. DNA for the CDR3: TGTGCCAGCAGCCAAGATAGCCTAGCGGGAGATTACGAGCAGTACTTC. This sequence encodes CASSQDSLAGDYEQYF.

This chain joins TRBV19 and TRBJ1-5, with 8 bases matching TRBD1. Per germline, CDR1 LNHDA and CDR2 SQIVND (reference sequence). The CDR3 has 13 residues. Germline trimming cut 10 bases from V and 7 bases from J; bases unmatched to any gene: 9. CDR3 sequence reads: CATRGQGGQPQHF. CDR3 bases: TGTGCCACCAGAGGACAGGGCGGCCAGCCCCAGCATTTT.

This sequence joins TRBV29-1 and TRBJ2-3; 14 nucleotides align to TRBD2. Looked up from germline, CDR1 is SQVTM and CDR2 is ANQGSEA. The length of the CDR3 is 14 residues. V was pared by 4 bases and J by 6 bases, with 3 bases of the junction left unmatched. For the CDR3, the DNA is TGCAGCGTTGGGACTAGCGGGGGGTACGATACGCAGTATTTT. Translated: CSVGTSGGYDTQYF.

The chain employs TRBV4-1 and TRBJ1-1; maybe TRBD1 (6 bases). This CDR3 is 17 amino acids long. CDR1 and CDR2 (germline): MGHRA, YSYEKL. V dropped 4 bases and J dropped 0 bases, with 18 bases sitting between them. Written as DNA, the CDR3 is TGCGCCAGCAGCCCCGGAAGGGGCAGGGGATTGAACACTGAAGCTTTCTTT. Its translation: CASSPGRGRGLNTEAFF.

The rearrangement links TRBV11-2 to TRBJ2-7; the D gene is possibly TRBD2 (6 bases). CDR3 length: 14 residues. CDR1 is SGHAT and CDR2 is FQNNGV in the germline V gene. V was cut by 5 bases and J by 3 bases, with 14 bases left in between. CDR3 nucleotides: TGTGCCAGCAGCCCCCACGGGGGAGACTACGAGCAGTACTTC. Residues: CASSPHGGDYEQYF.

This rearrangement joins TRBV7-9 to TRBJ2-3, with 12 bases fitting TRBD2. Unmatched junction bases numbered 2, after V lost 5 bases and J lost 2 bases. From germline, CDR1 is SEHNR and CDR2 FQNEAQ (reference sequence). The CDR3 totals 15 residues. CDR3: CASSRTSGNTDTQYF. The CDR3, as DNA: TGTGCCAGCAGCCGGACTAGCGGGAACACAGATACGCAGTATTTT.

The chain couples TRBV7-9 to TRBJ1-4; 7 bases match TRBD1. V was clipped by 1 base and J by 4 bases; unmatched bases: 0. The germline V gene encodes CDR1 SEHNR and CDR2 FQNEAQ (reference sequence). This CDR3 spans 14 amino acids. The CDR3 region is CASSLGQGNEKLFF. CDR3 DNA: TGTGCCAGCAGCTTAGGACAGGGTAATGAAAAACTGTTTTTT. Complete variable domain (other parts from reference TRBV7-9 and TRBJ1-4): DTGVSQNPRHKITKRGQNVTFRCDPISEHNRLYWYRQTLGQGPEFLTYFQNEAQLEKSRLLSDRFSAERPKGSFSTLEIQRTEQGDSAMYLCASSLGQGNEKLFFGSGTQLSVL.

V is TRBV18 and J is TRBJ1-5; weak D call: TRBD1 (5 bases). The CDR3 is 15 amino acids. Germline values: CDR1 KGHSH, CDR2 LQKENI. Trimming stripped 4 bases from V and 0 bases from J, with 10 bases between. DNA for the CDR3: TGTGCCAGCTCACTAGACAGATATAGCAATCAGCCCCAGCATTTT. Translation gives CASSLDRYSNQPQHF.

V gene TRBV6-1 combines with J gene TRBJ1-5; D unclear. The CDR3 length is 17 residues. V was cut by 1 base and J by 1 base, with 14 bases left in between. CDR1 and CDR2 from the germline V gene are MNHNS and SASEGT. CDR3 in DNA: TGTGCCAGCAGTGAAGAACGACGGGAAGAAAGCAATCAGCCCCAGCATTTT. It encodes CASSEERREESNQPQHF.

This clone was detected only once. This chain links TRBV19 with TRBJ1-6; D is perhaps TRBD1 (6 bases). Germline values: CDR1 LNHDA, CDR2 SQIVND (reference sequence). The CDR3 contains 16 residues. Trimming left V 6 bases short and J 2 bases short, with 14 bases between. In DNA, the CDR3 is TGTGCCAGTAGCAGGGGTGAGAGAACCTATAATTCACCCCTCCACTTT. Translation gives CASSRGERTYNSPLHF.

V usage is TRBV18 and J usage is TRBJ1-6; TRBD1 matches 9 bases. With V trimmed by 6 bases and J by 7 bases, 4 bases remained unmatched. The CDR3 is 14 residues long. Germline CDR1 is KGHSH and CDR2 is LQKENI. In DNA, the CDR3 is TGTGCCAGCTCGAGGGACAGGGAGAATTCACCCCTCCACTTT. Encoded protein: CASSRDRENSPLHF.

The chain is built from TRBV3-1 (or the pseudogene TRBV3-2) and TRBJ1-4; D is unclear. The germline V gene has CDR1 LGHDT and CDR2 YNNKEL (reference sequence). The ends were cut back, 3 bases at V and 10 bases at J, with 9 bases in the middle. CDR3 length: 12 residues. CDR3 sequence: CASSQGSGKLFF. The CDR3 coding sequence is TGTGCCAGCAGCCAGGGTTCGGGAAAACTGTTTTTT.

The genes are TRBV12-3 or TRBV12-4 and TRBJ1-3; D perhaps matches TRBD1 (6 bases). The CDR3 has 13 residues. The ends were cut back, 3 bases at V and 4 bases at J, with 7 bases in the middle. DNA for the CDR3: TGTGCCAGCAGTTTGGGGGCGGGAAACACCATATATTTT. Protein product: CASSLGAGNTIYF.